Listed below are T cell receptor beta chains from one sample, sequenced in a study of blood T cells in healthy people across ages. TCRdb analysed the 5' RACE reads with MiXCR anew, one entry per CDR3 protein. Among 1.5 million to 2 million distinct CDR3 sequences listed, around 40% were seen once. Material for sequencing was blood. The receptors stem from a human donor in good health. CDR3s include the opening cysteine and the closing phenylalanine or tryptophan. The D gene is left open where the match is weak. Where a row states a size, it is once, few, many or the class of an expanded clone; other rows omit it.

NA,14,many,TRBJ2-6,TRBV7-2,CASSLISGANVLTF,TGTGCCAGCAGTTTAATCTCTGGGGCCAACGTCCTGACTTTC
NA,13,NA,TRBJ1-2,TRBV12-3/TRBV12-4,CTSSLVSGRPSTF,TGTACCAGCAGTTTAGTATCCGGGCGGCCCTCCACCTTC
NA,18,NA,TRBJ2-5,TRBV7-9,CASSLDPLTYEYQETQYF,TGTGCCAGCAGCTTAGACCCCCTCACATACGAATACCAAGAGACCCAGTACTTC
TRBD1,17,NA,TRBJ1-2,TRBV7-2,CASSLRSRTGIDYGYTF,TGTGCCAGCAGCTTAAGAAGCAGGACAGGGATAGACTATGGCTACACCTTC
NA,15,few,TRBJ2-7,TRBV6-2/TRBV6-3,CASSPRGRADYEQYF,TGTGCCAGCAGTCCCCGTGGCAGGGCCGACTACGAGCAGTACTTC
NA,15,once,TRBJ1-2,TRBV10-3,CAISESGRGNYGYTF,TGTGCCATCAGTGAGTCCGGACGGGGGAACTATGGCTACACCTTC
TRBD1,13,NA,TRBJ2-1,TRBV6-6,CASTRQGDNEQFF,TGTGCCAGCACTCGCCAGGGGGATAATGAGCAGTTCTTC
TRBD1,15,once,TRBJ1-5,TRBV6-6,CASTSGTGHNQPQHF,TGTGCCAGCACCTCGGGGACAGGGCATAATCAGCCCCAGCATTTT
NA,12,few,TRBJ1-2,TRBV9,CASSVDGDFYTF,TGTGCCAGCAGCGTAGACGGGGACTTCTACACCTTC
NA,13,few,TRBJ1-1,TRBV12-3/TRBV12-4,CASSLVEYTEAFF,TGTGCCAGCAGTTTAGTTGAGTACACTGAAGCTTTCTTT
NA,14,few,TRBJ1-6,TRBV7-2,CASSLFSYNSPLHF,TGTGCCAGCAGCTTGTTTAGCTATAATTCACCCCTCCACTTT
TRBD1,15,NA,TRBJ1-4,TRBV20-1,CSATGQGADNEKLFF,TGCAGTGCTACGGGACAGGGGGCTGATAATGAAAAACTGTTTTTT
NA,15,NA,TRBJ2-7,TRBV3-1,CASSQVPGRGYEQYF,TGTGCCAGCAGCCAAGTCCCGGGGCGAGGCTACGAGCAGTACTTC
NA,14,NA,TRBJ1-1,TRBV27,CASSLGNRVTEAFF,TGTGCCAGCAGTTTAGGGAATAGGGTCACTGAAGCTTTCTTT
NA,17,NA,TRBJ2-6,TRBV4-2,CASSQDMGDSGANVLTF,TGTGCCAGCAGCCAAGATATGGGGGACTCTGGGGCCAACGTCCTGACTTTC
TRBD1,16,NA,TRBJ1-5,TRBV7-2,CVSSLEETGGDQPQHF,TGTGTCAGCAGCTTAGAGGAGACAGGGGGCGATCAGCCCCAGCATTTT
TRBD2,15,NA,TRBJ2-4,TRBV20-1,CSARDNLAGRREQYF,TGCAGTGCTAGAGATAACCTGGCGGGGCGGCGGGAGCAGTACTTC
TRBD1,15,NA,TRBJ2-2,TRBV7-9,CASSPGTGEDGELFF,TGTGCCAGCAGCCCCGGGACAGGGGAAGACGGGGAGCTGTTTTTT
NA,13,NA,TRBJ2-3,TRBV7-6,CASSLAEESPKYF,TGTGCCAGCAGCTTAGCCGAGGAATCCCCCAAGTATTTT
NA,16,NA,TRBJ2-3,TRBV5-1,CASSLSNSGAPDTQYF,TGCGCCAGCAGCTTGTCCAACTCGGGAGCCCCCGATACGCAGTATTTT
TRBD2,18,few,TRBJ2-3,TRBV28,CASSWAPSGGPSTDTQYF,TGTGCCAGCAGTTGGGCCCCTAGCGGGGGGCCTTCCACAGATACGCAGTATTTT
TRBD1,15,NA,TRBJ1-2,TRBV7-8,CASSLGRDRGYGYTF,TGTGCCAGCAGCTTAGGCCGGGACAGGGGGTATGGCTACACCTTC
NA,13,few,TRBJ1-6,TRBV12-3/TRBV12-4,CASSLTGGAPLHF,TGTGCCAGCAGTTTAACGGGCGGGGCACCCCTCCACTTT
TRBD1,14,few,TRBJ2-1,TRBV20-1,CSAAAGGTYNEQFF,TGCAGTGCCGCCGCAGGGGGTACCTACAATGAGCAGTTCTTC
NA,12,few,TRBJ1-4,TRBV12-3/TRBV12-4,CASSLSAEKLFF,TGTGCCAGCAGTTTATCGGCAGAAAAACTGTTTTTT
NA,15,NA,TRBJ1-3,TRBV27,CASSPSWASGNTIYF,TGTGCCAGCAGTCCCTCTTGGGCCTCTGGAAACACCATATATTTT
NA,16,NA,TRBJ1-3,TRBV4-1,CASSSRDRYSGNTIYF,TGCGCCAGCAGCTCCAGGGACCGTTACTCTGGAAACACCATATATTTT
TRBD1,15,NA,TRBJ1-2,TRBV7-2,CASSFLGTGTYGYTF,TGTGCCAGCAGCTTCCTCGGGACAGGGACCTATGGCTACACCTTC
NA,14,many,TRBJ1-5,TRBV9,CASSPRQYNQPQHF,TGTGCCAGCAGCCCAAGACAGTACAATCAGCCCCAGCATTTT
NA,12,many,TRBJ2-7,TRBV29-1,CSVGPGGYEQYF,TGCAGCGTTGGTCCAGGGGGGTACGAGCAGTACTTC
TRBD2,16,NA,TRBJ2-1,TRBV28,CASSPQGGGRYNEQFF,TGTGCCAGCAGTCCCCAGGGCGGGGGGCGTTACAATGAGCAGTTCTTC
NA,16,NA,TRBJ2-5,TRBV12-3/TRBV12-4,CASSSDYGASQETQYF,TGTGCCAGCAGCTCCGATTACGGGGCGAGTCAAGAGACCCAGTACTTC
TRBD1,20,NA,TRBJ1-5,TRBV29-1,CSVLTKHRQGRPYSNQPQHF,TGCAGCGTCCTAACAAAACATCGACAGGGCAGACCTTATAGCAATCAGCCCCAGCATTTT
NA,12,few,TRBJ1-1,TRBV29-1,CSVRGGGTEAFF,TGCAGCGTCAGGGGAGGGGGCACTGAAGCTTTCTTT
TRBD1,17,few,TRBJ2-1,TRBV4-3,CASSQEGRDRSYNEQFF,TGCGCCAGCAGCCAAGAGGGGCGGGACAGGTCCTACAATGAGCAGTTCTTC
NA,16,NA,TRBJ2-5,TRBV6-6,CASSSPARGAQETQYF,TGTGCCAGCAGTAGTCCCGCCCGGGGGGCTCAAGAGACCCAGTACTTC
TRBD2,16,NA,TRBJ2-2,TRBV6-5,CASSPTSGGYTGELFF,TGTGCCAGCAGCCCTACTAGCGGGGGTTACACCGGGGAGCTGTTTTTT
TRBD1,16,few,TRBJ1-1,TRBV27,CASSGGTGDTNTEAFF,TGTGCCAGCAGTGGGGGGACAGGCGACACGAACACTGAAGCTTTCTTT
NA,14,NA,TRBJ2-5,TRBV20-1,CSAPMRSGQETQYF,TGCAGTGCTCCCATGAGGAGCGGCCAAGAGACCCAGTACTTC
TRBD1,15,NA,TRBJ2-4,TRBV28,CTSSPLGTGGREQYF,TGTACCAGCAGTCCACTGGGGACAGGGGGTCGGGAGCAGTACTTC
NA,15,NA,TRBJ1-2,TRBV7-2,CASSPALRQSYGYTF,TGTGCCAGCAGCCCCGCCCTGAGGCAGAGCTATGGCTACACCTTC
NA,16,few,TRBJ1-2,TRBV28,CASSFASVRDTGGYTF,TGTGCCAGCAGCTTCGCAAGCGTCCGGGACACTGGTGGCTACACCTTC
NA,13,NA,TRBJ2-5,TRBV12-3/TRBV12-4,CASSRGAYETQYF,TGTGCCAGCAGTCGCGGGGCATACGAGACCCAGTACTTC
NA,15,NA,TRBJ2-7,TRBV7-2,CASSRQYISSYEQYF,TGTGCCAGCAGCCGACAGTACATCAGCTCCTACGAGCAGTACTTC
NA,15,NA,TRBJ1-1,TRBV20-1,CSADPRLWANTEAFF,TGCAGTGCTGACCCGAGACTCTGGGCGAACACTGAAGCTTTCTTT
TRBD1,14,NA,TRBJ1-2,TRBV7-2,CASSIDRVRDGYTF,TGTGCCAGCAGCATTGACAGGGTTCGGGATGGCTACACCTTC
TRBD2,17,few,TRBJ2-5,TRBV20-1,CSAPPFTSGVYQETQYF,TGCAGTGCCCCCCCCTTTACTAGCGGGGTATACCAAGAGACCCAGTACTTC
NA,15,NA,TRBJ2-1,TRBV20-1,CSAIAPESFGNEQFF,TGCAGTGCCATAGCCCCCGAGTCCTTCGGCAATGAGCAGTTCTTC
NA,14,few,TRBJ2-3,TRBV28,CASSLKLGEDTQYF,TGTGCCAGCAGTTTAAAATTGGGGGAAGATACGCAGTATTTT
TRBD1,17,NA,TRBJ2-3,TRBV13,CASSLPPRDPRGDTQYF,TGTGCCAGCAGCCTGCCCCCACGGGACCCCAGGGGGGATACGCAGTATTTT
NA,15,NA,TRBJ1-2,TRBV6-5,CASRPRGVLNYGYTF,TGTGCCAGTAGGCCTAGGGGTGTTCTAAACTATGGCTACACCTTC
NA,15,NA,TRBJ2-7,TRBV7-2,CASSLPTESSYEQYF,TGTGCCAGCAGCTTACCTACCGAGAGCTCCTACGAGCAGTACTTC
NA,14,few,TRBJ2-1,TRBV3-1,CASSSTARDLEQFF,TGTGCCAGTAGCTCAACTGCGCGGGACCTTGAGCAGTTCTTC